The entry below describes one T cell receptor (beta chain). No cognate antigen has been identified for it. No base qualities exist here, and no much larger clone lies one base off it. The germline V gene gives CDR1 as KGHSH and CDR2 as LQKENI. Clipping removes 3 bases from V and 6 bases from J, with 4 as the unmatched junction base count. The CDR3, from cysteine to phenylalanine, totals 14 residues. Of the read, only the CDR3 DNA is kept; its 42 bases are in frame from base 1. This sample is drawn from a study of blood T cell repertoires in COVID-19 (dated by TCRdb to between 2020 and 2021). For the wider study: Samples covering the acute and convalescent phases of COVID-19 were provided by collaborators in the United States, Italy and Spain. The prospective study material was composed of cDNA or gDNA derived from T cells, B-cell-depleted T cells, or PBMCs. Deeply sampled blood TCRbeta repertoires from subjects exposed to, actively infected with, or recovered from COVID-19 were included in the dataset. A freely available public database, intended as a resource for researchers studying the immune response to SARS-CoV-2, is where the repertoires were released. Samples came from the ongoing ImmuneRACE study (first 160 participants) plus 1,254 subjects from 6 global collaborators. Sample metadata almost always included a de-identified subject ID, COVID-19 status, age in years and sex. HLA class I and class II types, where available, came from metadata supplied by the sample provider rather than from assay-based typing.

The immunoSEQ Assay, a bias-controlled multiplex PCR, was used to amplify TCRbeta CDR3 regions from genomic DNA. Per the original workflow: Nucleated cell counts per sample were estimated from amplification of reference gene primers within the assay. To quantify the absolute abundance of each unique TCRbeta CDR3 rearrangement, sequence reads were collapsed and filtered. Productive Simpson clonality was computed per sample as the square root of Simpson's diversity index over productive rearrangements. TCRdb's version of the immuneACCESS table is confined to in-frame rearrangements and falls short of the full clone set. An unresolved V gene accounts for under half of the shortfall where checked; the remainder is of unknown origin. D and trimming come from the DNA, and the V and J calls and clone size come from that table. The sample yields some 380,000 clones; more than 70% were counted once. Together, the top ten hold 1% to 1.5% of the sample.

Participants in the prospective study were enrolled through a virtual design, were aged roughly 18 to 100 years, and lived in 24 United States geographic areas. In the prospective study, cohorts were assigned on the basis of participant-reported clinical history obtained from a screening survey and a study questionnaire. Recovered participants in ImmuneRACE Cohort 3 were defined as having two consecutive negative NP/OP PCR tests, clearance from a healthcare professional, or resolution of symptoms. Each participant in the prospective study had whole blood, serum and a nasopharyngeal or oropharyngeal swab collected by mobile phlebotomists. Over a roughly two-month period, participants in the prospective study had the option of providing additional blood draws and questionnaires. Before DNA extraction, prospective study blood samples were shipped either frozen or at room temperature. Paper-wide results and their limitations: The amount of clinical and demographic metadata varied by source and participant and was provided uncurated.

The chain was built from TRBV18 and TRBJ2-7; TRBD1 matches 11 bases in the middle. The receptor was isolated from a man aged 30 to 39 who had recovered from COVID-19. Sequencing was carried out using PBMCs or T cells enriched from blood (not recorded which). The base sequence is TGTGCCAGCTCACCGTCCGGGACAGGGGGCGAGCAGTACTTC. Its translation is CASSPSGTGGEQYF.